The 14 T cell receptor beta chains presented below share a single source sample, sequenced in a study of shared clonotypes between healthy human individuals. TCRdb's copy holds only in-frame clones and misses some; the assay was immunoSEQ multiplex PCR. The sample carries around 690,000 clones, about nine tenths recorded once. Sequencing was carried out using memory CD8+ T cells from PBMCs. Subset given: CD45RO+ cells pooled with CCR7-negative TemRA cells. These receptor sequences come from a man aged 18 to 29 in good health. Some clones in this sample may be carry-over from other donors' samples.

This sequence joins TRBV7-2 and TRBJ2-7; a possible D gene is TRBD1 (6 bases). In germline, CDR1 is SGHTA, CDR2 FQGNSA. V was shortened by 2 bases and J by 5 bases, with 16 bases between the two germline ends. The CDR3 runs to 15 residues. CDR3 residues: CASSLIFIQGHEQYF. The DNA of the CDR3 is TGTGCCAGCAGCTTAATATTTATACAGGGACACGAGCAGTACTTC.

A word on this clone: Other DNA sequences in the same sample also yield this CDR3. The chain recombines TRBV19 with TRBJ1-1, with a possible D match to TRBD1 (5 bases). The V and J ends lost 1 base and 7 bases respectively, with 7 bases between them. The CDR3 runs to 12 residues. Germline V CDR1 and CDR2: LNHDA, SQIVND (reference sequence). CDR3 residues: CASSIGGGEAFF. CDR3 coding DNA: TGTGCCAGTAGTATAGGGGGGGGTGAAGCTTTCTTT.

This chain uses TRBV27 with TRBJ2-7; D is unresolved. The CDR3 is made up of 13 amino acids. V lost 2 bases and J 9 bases, leaving 14 bases between the germline ends. Germline V gene sequence: CDR1 MNHEY, CDR2 SMNVEV (reference sequence). CDR3: CASSLSSGSVQYF. In nucleotides, the CDR3 is TGTGCCAGCAGTTTAAGTTCGGGTTCAGTGCAGTACTTC.

The gene calls are TRBV18 and TRBJ2-7; D not certain. Germline V CDR1 and CDR2: KGHSH, LQKENI. V gave up 3 bases and J gave up 2 bases, with 11 bases separating them. The CDR3 runs 14 residues. The CDR3 sequence: CASSPAAYTYEQYF. CDR3 DNA sequence: TGTGCCAGCTCACCCGCTGCGTATACCTACGAGCAGTACTTC.

The chain combines TRBV27 with TRBJ1-2; D possibly corresponds to TRBD1 (6 bases). Germline CDR1 and CDR2: MNHEY and SMNVEV (reference sequence). The CDR3 consists of 16 residues. The V and J ends lost 5 bases and 0 bases respectively, with 16 bases between them. CDR3: CASSPTGRTSNYGYTF. Written as DNA, the CDR3 is TGTGCCAGCAGTCCAACAGGGAGAACCTCTAACTATGGCTACACCTTC.

The V call is TRBV7-3, the J call TRBJ1-1; D perhaps matches TRBD1 (6 bases). The CDR3 covers 15 residues. V was shortened by 5 bases and J by 4 bases, with 17 bases between the two germline ends. Germline values: CDR1 SGHTA, CDR2 FQGTGA. The CDR3 sequence is CASSPSDRAGTEAFF. CDR3 nucleotide sequence: TGTGCCAGCAGCCCCTCGGACAGAGCAGGCACTGAAGCTTTCTTT.

The CDR3 here is CASSVTSGTGEKLFF. The DNA of the CDR3 is TGTGCCAGCAGTGTAACCTCCGGGACCGGAGAAAAACTGTTTTTT. The chain employs TRBV6-5 and TRBJ1-4, with a weak D call TRBD1 (5 bases). With 5 bases removed from V and 8 bases from J, the gap between germline ends came to 18 bases. This CDR3 spans 15 amino acids. Germline V gene sequence: CDR1 MNHEY, CDR2 SVGAGI.

CDR3 in amino acids: CASSWETSGRYYEQYF. The CDR3 DNA follows: TGTGCCAGCAGCTGGGAAACTAGCGGGAGGTATTACGAGCAGTACTTC. The chain is built from TRBV7-6 and TRBJ2-7; 12 positions agree with TRBD2. The CDR3 is 16 amino acids. Germline loops: CDR1 SGHVS, CDR2 FNYEAQ. With V trimmed by 4 bases and J by 4 bases, 8 bases remained unmatched. Full variable domain (missing parts from reference TRBV7-6 and TRBJ2-7): GAGVSQSPRYKVTKRGQDVALRCDPISGHVSLYWYRQALGQGPEFLTYFNYEAQQDKSGLPNDRFSAERPEGSISTLTIQRTEQRDSAMYRCASSWETSGRYYEQYFGPGTRLTVT.

This sequence joins TRBV19 and TRBJ2-1; D is unresolved. Germline lookup yields CDR1 LNHDA and CDR2 SQIVND (reference sequence). Trimming took off 2 bases at V and 0 bases at J, with 11 bases between the two ends. This CDR3 comprises 16 residues. CDR3 in amino acids: CASSISRAYSYNEQFF. CDR3 DNA sequence: TGTGCCAGTAGTATATCTCGGGCATACTCCTACAATGAGCAGTTCTTC.

Written as DNA, the CDR3 is TGCGCCAGCAGCTTGGAGCTAGCGTTTAGCACAGATACGCAGTATTTT. This codes for CASSLELAFSTDTQYF. This rearrangement joins TRBV5-1 to TRBJ2-3; D might be TRBD2 (6 bases). The CDR3 length is 16 residues. The V gene's germline CDR1 is SGHRS and CDR2 YFSETQ. Deletions cut 0 bases from V and 0 bases from J, with 11 bases between.

The chain carries TRBV5-6 and TRBJ2-1; tentatively, D is TRBD2 (6 bases). This CDR3 spans 15 amino acids. Germline CDR1 reads SGHDT; CDR2 reads YYEEEE. V was trimmed by 0 bases and J by 5 bases, leaving 12 bases between them. The CDR3, as DNA: TGTGCCAGCAGCTTGGACTTCTGGACTAACAATGAGCAGTTCTTC. Protein product: CASSLDFWTNNEQFF. The full variable domain, its missing parts supplied by reference TRBV5-6 and TRBJ2-1, is DAGVTQSPTHLIKTRGQQVTLRCSPKSGHDTVSWYQQALGQGPQFIFQYYEEEERQRGNFPDRFSGHQFPNYSSELNVNALLLGDSALYLCASSLDFWTNNEQFFGPGTRLTVL.

The rearrangement joins TRBV4-3 to TRBJ2-7; a possible D gene is TRBD2 (6 bases). Per the germline V gene, CDR1 is LGHNA and CDR2 is YSLEER. CDR3 size: 15 residues. The germline V and J ends were trimmed by 0 bases and 6 bases, with 15 bases remaining between them. CDR3 DNA sequence: TGCGCCAGCAGCCAAGATTGGGACTCCTTGAGCGAGCAGTACTTC. This translates into CASSQDWDSLSEQYF.

The rearrangement links TRBV6-6 to TRBJ2-3; D not certain. Trimming shortened V by 3 bases and J by 1 base, and 14 bases separated the two germline ends. The CDR3 consists of 16 residues. Germline V gives CDR1 MNHNY, CDR2 SVGAGI (reference sequence). CDR3 in DNA: TGTGCCAGCAGTTATGGTTTGGCTCGGGGCACAGATACGCAGTATTTT. Its protein is CASSYGLARGTDTQYF.

This clone was seen just once. The V gene is TRBV7-9, the J gene TRBJ2-7; D is possibly TRBD2 (6 bases). Germline CDR1 is SEHNR and CDR2 is FQNEAQ (reference sequence). The CDR3 contains 14 residues. The V gene lost 5 bases and the J gene lost 3 bases, with 14 bases spanning the gap. The DNA of the CDR3 is TGTGCCAGCAGCCCTAAGGGGCGGGACTACGAGCAGTACTTC. Translation: CASSPKGRDYEQYF. The full variable domain, with the rest looked up from reference TRBV7-9 and TRBJ2-7, is DTGVSQNPRHKITKRGQNVTFRCDPISEHNRLYWYRQTLGQGPEFLTYFQNEAQLEKSRLLSDRFSAERPKGSFSTLEIQRTEQGDSAMYLCASSPKGRDYEQYFGPGTRLTVT.